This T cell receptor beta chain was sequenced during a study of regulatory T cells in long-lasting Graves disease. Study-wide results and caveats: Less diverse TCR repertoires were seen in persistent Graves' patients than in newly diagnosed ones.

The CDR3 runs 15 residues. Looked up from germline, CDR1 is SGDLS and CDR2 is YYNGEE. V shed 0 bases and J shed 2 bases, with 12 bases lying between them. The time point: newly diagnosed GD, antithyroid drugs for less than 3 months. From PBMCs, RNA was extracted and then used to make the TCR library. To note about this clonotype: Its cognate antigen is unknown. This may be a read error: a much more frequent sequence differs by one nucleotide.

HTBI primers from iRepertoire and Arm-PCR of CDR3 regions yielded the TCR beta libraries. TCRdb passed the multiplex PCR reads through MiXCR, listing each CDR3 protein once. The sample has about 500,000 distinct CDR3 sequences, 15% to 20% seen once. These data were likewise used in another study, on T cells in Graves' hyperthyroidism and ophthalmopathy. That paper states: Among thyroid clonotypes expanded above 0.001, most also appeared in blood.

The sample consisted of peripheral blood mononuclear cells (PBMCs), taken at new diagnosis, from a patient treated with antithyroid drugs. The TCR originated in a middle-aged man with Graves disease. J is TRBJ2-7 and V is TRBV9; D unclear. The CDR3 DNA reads TGTGCCAGCAGCGTAGATGCGAGCAGCACCTACGAGCAGTACTTC. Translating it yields CASSVDASSTYEQYF.